The clone carrying this T cell receptor beta chain was seen just once. What it binds is not known. These data come from a study of cytomegalovirus exposure and HLA in healthy donors. Study overall: The approximately 120 validation repertoires, a later analysis reported, used the same platform as the 666 first-cohort repertoires. Study results and caveats: Altogether, 150 to 200 TCR beta chains were recorded as cytomegalovirus-associated.

The CDR3 is made up of 15 amino acids. The V gene end was trimmed by 0 bases and the J gene end by 5 bases; junction bases not matched to a gene: 6. Germline CDR1 and CDR2: KGHSH and LQKENI. The donors were part of the validation cohort, which consisted of roughly 120 subjects and was separate from the first cohort of 666 subjects. Clones were sequenced by immunoSEQ multiplex PCR, and TCRdb holds only the in-frame ones, with some missing. The repertoire holds fewer than 200,000 clones, with about 86% as singletons. This TCR came from a woman aged 30 to 39 in good health and CMV-seronegative. Sequenced: PBMCs. The chain is built from TRBV18 and TRBJ2-7, with TRBD1 matching 8 bases. CDR3 in DNA: TGTGCCAGCTCACCACCGGGCAGGGGGCTCGACGAGCAGTACTTC. Protein product: CASSPPGRGLDEQYF.